This TCR beta chain is from a study of OX40 agonist ivuxolimab in advanced cancers. Overall study context: Patients were infused with ivuxolimab every 2 weeks at 0.01 to 10 mg/kg. Prior checkpoint blockade (anti-PD-1, anti-PD-L1 or anti-CTLA-4) was permitted; around 40% had it. Study-level findings and limits: Some nonresponders likewise displayed low normalized T-cell clonal expansion.

In the case of this clone: Its antigen is still unknown.

Clones were sequenced by immunoSEQ multiplex PCR, and TCRdb holds only the in-frame ones, with some missing. The sample includes 70,000 or so clones, 70% to 90% of them seen just once. This CDR3 is built from 17 residues. V lost 0 bases and J 1 base, leaving 15 bases between the germline ends. Germline values: CDR1 SGDLS, CDR2 YYNGEE. This TCR was sampled from an adult with an advanced solid tumor such as melanoma, head and neck, liver or kidney cancer. The chain combines TRBV9 with TRBJ2-3; D unresolved. Sample: CD4+ or CD8+ T cells sorted from blood, taken in a trial of the OX40 agonist ivuxolimab. The CDR3 loop is CASSVEAGAPGTDTQYF. The CDR3, as DNA: TGTGCCAGCAGCGTAGAGGCCGGCGCGCCCGGCACAGATACGCAGTATTTT.